Presented here are 5 T cell receptor beta chains from one specimen sequenced in a study of blood T cells in healthy people across ages. The use of a sample-barcoded 5' primer and a J-beta primer mix characterized a second PCR of about 7 to 12 cycles. A single record per CDR3 protein comes from TCRdb applying MiXCR to the 5' RACE reads. This table holds more than 800,000 distinct CDR3 sequences, 45% found once. Sequenced material: blood. Receptors originate from a woman aged 55 to 70 in good health.

This chain joins TRBV7-6 and TRBJ2-7; 7 bases agree with TRBD1. CDR1 is SGHVS, CDR2 FNYEAQ, per germline. The CDR3 extends over 15 amino acids. Trimming cost V 5 bases and J 0 bases; bases outside gene matches: 7. The CDR3 region is CASSATGARSYEQYF. In nucleotides, the CDR3 is TGTGCCAGCAGCGCTACAGGGGCCCGCTCCTACGAGCAGTACTTC.

The gene calls are TRBV5-6 and TRBJ2-1, with D tentatively TRBD1 or TRBD2 (6 bases each). V was clipped by 4 bases and J by 10 bases, with 21 bases between them. CDR1 is SGHDT, CDR2 YYEEEE, per germline. CDR3 size: 15 residues. In DNA, the CDR3 is TGTGCCAGCAGCCACTCGGGGGCCCTGTGGAAGGAGCAGTTCTTC. It codes for CASSHSGALWKEQFF.

The chain is built from TRBV4-2 and TRBJ1-1, with D perhaps matching TRBD1 (6 bases). Germline V gene data show CDR1 as LGHNA and CDR2 as YNFKEQ. The CDR3 is 15 amino acids. The V end lost 1 base, the J end lost 3 bases, and 12 bases lay between the germline ends. The CDR3 nucleotides are TGTGCCAGCAGCCAAGCTCCGGCAGGGGACACTGAAGCTTTCTTT. This translates into CASSQAPAGDTEAFF.

This clonotype was seen a few times. This chain connects TRBV3-1 to TRBJ2-7; TRBD1 agrees at 7 bases. The CDR3 runs to 14 residues. Germline CDR1 LGHDT, CDR2 YNNKEL (reference sequence). V lost 1 base and J lost 2; bases outside the gene matches: 2. The CDR3 is CASSQVDRTYEQYF. CDR3 coding DNA: TGTGCCAGCAGCCAAGTGGACAGGACCTACGAGCAGTACTTC.

This clonotype was seen a few times. The chain recombines TRBV7-9 with TRBJ2-1; D is perhaps TRBD1 (5 bases). There are 13 residues in the CDR3. The germline gives CDR1 SEHNR, CDR2 FQNEAQ (reference sequence). Trimming took 0 bases from V and 9 from J, leaving 9 bases between them. The CDR3 sequence is CASSLAQGIEQFF. As DNA, the CDR3 is TGTGCCAGCAGCTTAGCTCAGGGTATTGAGCAGTTCTTC.